Below are 6 T cell receptor beta chains sequenced from a single sample in a study of blood T cell repertoires in COVID-19. Profiling relied on immunoSEQ multiplex PCR, and the TCRdb table lists in-frame clones only, not all of them. The repertoire holds over 200,000 clones, with roughly 80% as singletons. The sample taken for sequencing was peripheral blood. These receptors came from a woman older than 75 with active or convalescent COVID-19.

The chain recombines TRBV3-1 (or the pseudogene TRBV3-2) with TRBJ2-5, with 10 bases fitting TRBD2. The CDR3 extends over 17 amino acids. Germline-derived CDR1 and CDR2 are LGHDT and YNNKEL (reference sequence). V gave up 4 bases and J gave up 1 base; unmatched junction bases: 9. The CDR3 region is CASSPQAGGPGQETQYF. DNA of the CDR3: TGTGCCAGCAGCCCCCAAGCGGGAGGGCCGGGCCAAGAGACCCAGTACTTC.

Here the CDR3 reads CSVGGRQGAMGTEAFF. Written as DNA, the CDR3 is TGCAGCGTTGGCGGGAGACAGGGGGCTATGGGCACTGAAGCTTTCTTT. V gene TRBV29-1 combines with J gene TRBJ1-1; 10 nucleotides line up with TRBD1. The V gene's germline CDR1 is SQVTM and CDR2 ANQGSEA. This CDR3 comprises 16 residues. Trimming removed 4 bases from V and 4 bases from J; junction bases left unmatched: 12. Together with reference TRBV29-1 and TRBJ1-1, the CDR3 gives the full variable domain: SAVISQKPSRDICQRGTSLTIQCQVDSQVTMMFWYRQQPGQSLTLIATANQGSEATYESGFVIDKFPISRPNLTFSTLTVSNMSPEDSSIYLCSVGGRQGAMGTEAFFGQGTRLTVV.

This clone is a singleton in its sample. The J gene is TRBJ2-1, the V gene TRBV19; 8 nucleotides agree with TRBD1. The CDR3 contains 16 residues. Germline V gives CDR1 LNHDA, CDR2 SQIVND (reference sequence). V lost 6 bases to trimming and J lost 8 bases; unmatched junction nucleotides: 15. CDR3 DNA: TGTGCCAGTAGCGCAGGATGGTCAGGGGGCGACGATGAGCAGTTCTTC. This sequence encodes CASSAGWSGGDDEQFF. Filled out from reference TRBV19 and TRBJ2-1, the complete variable domain reads DGGITQSPKYLFRKEGQNVTLSCEQNLNHDAMYWYRQDPGQGLRLIYYSQIVNDFQKGDIAEGYSVSREKKESFPLTVTSAQKNPTAFYLCASSAGWSGGDDEQFFGPGTRLTVL.

The rearrangement links TRBV28 to TRBJ1-3, with D hard to call. V was shortened by 6 bases and J by 0 bases, with 12 bases between the two germline ends. Germline V gene lookup returns CDR1 MDHEN and CDR2 SYDVKM. This CDR3 has 15 residues. The chain's CDR3 is CASRRDTGSGNTIYF. For the CDR3, the DNA is TGTGCCAGCAGGCGAGACACCGGCTCTGGAAACACCATATATTTT.

The chain links TRBV15 to TRBJ2-7, with 9 positions matching TRBD1. This CDR3 spans 13 amino acids. Germline-derived CDR1 and CDR2 are LNHNV and YYDKDF (reference sequence). V shed 7 bases and J 6 bases; nucleotides not matched to a gene: 7. The CDR3 DNA reads as TGTGCCACCATAACGGGGACAGGGCGCGAGCAGTACTTC. It yields the protein CATITGTGREQYF.

The chain couples TRBV7-9 to TRBJ2-2, with 8 bases lining up with TRBD1. The CDR3 loop spans 14 amino acids. Germline V gene lookup returns CDR1 SEHNR and CDR2 FQNEAQ (reference sequence). V shed 6 bases and J 6 bases; nucleotides not matched to a gene: 6. CDR3 DNA sequence: TGTGCCAGCAGACGGACAGGGAAGGCCGGGGAGCTGTTTTTT. This codes for CASRRTGKAGELFF.